The rows below give T cell receptor beta chains drawn from one sample of a study of cytomegalovirus exposure and HLA in healthy donors. Generated by immunoSEQ multiplex PCR, the TCRdb table keeps only in-frame clones and is missing some. The repertoire has 200,000 to 250,000 clones, about nine tenths of them found once; the top ten carry roughly 2%. Material for sequencing was PBMCs. The receptors come from a young woman in good health and CMV-seropositive. Both conserved end residues are trimmed from each CDR3. The order of the fields is V gene, CDR3 protein.

v_call: TRBV27
cdr3_aa: ASSTRSVRAVYEQF

v_call: TRBV28
cdr3_aa: ASSLGQLQTEAF

v_call: TRBV10-3
cdr3_aa: AINRRIGETQY

v_call: TRBV6-1
cdr3_aa: ASSVYTEAF

v_call: TRBV25-1
cdr3_aa: ASSPNRLAGPSHNEQF

v_call: TRBV4-1
cdr3_aa: ASSQVSGDTDTQY

v_call: TRBV27
cdr3_aa: ASSNRDPYEQY

v_call: TRBV5-8
cdr3_aa: ASGQFNQPQH

v_call: TRBV11-2
cdr3_aa: ASSSGSLVVADTEAF

v_call: TRBV2
cdr3_aa: ASSPEGLEVGPIWEQF

v_call: TRBV9
cdr3_aa: ASSVSGTSGVEQY

v_call: TRBV11-2
cdr3_aa: ASRSIKGDRRVTGELF

v_call: TRBV5-1
cdr3_aa: APNPQGTREQY

v_call: TRBV29-1
cdr3_aa: SVEDYRDINEQF

v_call: TRBV5-8
cdr3_aa: ASSLAGNQPQH

v_call: TRBV6-6
cdr3_aa: ASSYSTRFTSYGYT

v_call: TRBV18
cdr3_aa: ASSQGQLNTEAF

v_call: TRBV9
cdr3_aa: ASSASGQGGTGELF

v_call: TRBV5-1
cdr3_aa: ASSLGMTGVNTEAF

v_call: TRBV6-5
cdr3_aa: ASSYSGSPEFGELF

v_call: TRBV7-9
cdr3_aa: ASSQGSGNEKLF

v_call: TRBV30
cdr3_aa: AWEAGNADGYT

v_call: TRBV4-1
cdr3_aa: ASSHPSPPEQY

v_call: TRBV9
cdr3_aa: ASSVGLGDTEAF

v_call: TRBV28
cdr3_aa: ASSLPTSGASSYEQY

v_call: TRBV6-6
cdr3_aa: ASSYSTTGNTGELF

v_call: TRBV19
cdr3_aa: ASSISEGTYEQY

v_call: TRBV27
cdr3_aa: ASSPFNTGQGTSGRAYNEQF

v_call: TRBV7-9
cdr3_aa: ASSPGVSYEQY

v_call: TRBV7-9
cdr3_aa: ASSSSGQHYGYT

v_call: TRBV7-3
cdr3_aa: ASSPGQGRNSYEQY

v_call: TRBV6-6
cdr3_aa: ASSSTGISGTEAF

v_call: TRBV5-4
cdr3_aa: ASIHWGENYGYT

v_call: TRBV10-3
cdr3_aa: AISPQKGASTEAF

v_call: TRBV5-1
cdr3_aa: ASSLGTGRHEQY

v_call: TRBV5-4
cdr3_aa: ASREDPGSNTGELF

v_call: TRBV27
cdr3_aa: ASSPTGFGYEQY

v_call: TRBV10-1
cdr3_aa: ASSPGLAGYNEQF

v_call: TRBV6-1
cdr3_aa: ASSEKFLLGLSRPF

v_call: TRBV28
cdr3_aa: ASSFLGVGGYGYT

v_call: TRBV2
cdr3_aa: ASSAGEPNTEAF

v_call: TRBV5-4
cdr3_aa: ASQRPGAYEQY

v_call: TRBV7-2
cdr3_aa: ASSLRLAGSSTYNEQF

v_call: TRBV27
cdr3_aa: ASSLSGVSYEQY

v_call: TRBV6-5
cdr3_aa: ASHRGRERGTEAF

v_call: TRBV7-8
cdr3_aa: ASSLGQGGSYEQY

v_call: TRBV7-9
cdr3_aa: ASSPHRGGGELF

v_call: TRBV28
cdr3_aa: ASRTTGSGNTIY

v_call: TRBV2
cdr3_aa: ASSVLRDGYT

v_call: TRBV2
cdr3_aa: ASSESRGSNQPQH

v_call: TRBV5-1
cdr3_aa: ASSSQGTQETQY